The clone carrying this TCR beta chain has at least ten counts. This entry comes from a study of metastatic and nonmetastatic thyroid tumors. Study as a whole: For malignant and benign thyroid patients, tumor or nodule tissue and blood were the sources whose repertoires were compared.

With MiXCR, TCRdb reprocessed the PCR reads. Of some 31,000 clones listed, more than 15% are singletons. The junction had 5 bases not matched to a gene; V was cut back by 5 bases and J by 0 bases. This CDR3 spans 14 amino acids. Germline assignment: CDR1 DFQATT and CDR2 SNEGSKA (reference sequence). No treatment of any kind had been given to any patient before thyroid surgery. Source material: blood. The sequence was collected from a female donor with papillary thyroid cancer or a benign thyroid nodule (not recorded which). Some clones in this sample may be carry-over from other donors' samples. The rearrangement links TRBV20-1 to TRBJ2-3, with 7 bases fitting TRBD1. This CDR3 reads CSAVRDSSTDTQYF. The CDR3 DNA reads TGCAGTGCTGTTCGGGACAGTAGCACAGATACGCAGTATTTT.